These T cell receptor beta chains were read from a single sample in a study of cytomegalovirus exposure and HLA in healthy donors. TCRdb's copy holds only in-frame clones and misses some; the assay was immunoSEQ multiplex PCR. The table includes under 150,000 clones, roughly 88% detected once. Specimen: PBMCs. The receptor source for this set is a boy between 5 and 17 years old in good health and CMV-seronegative. Each CDR3 is given without its conserved first and last residue. The order of the fields is CDR3 protein, J gene, clone size, V gene. Not every row has a clone size; where given, it reads once, few, many or a size class.

CDR3 protein: ASKSGQAGLNEQY
J gene: TRBJ2-7
clone size: few
V gene: TRBV6-1

CDR3 protein: ASSLRATNEKLF
J gene: TRBJ1-4
clone size: .
V gene: TRBV7-6

CDR3 protein: ASSFRQGCENTIY
J gene: TRBJ1-3
clone size: .
V gene: TRBV21-1

CDR3 protein: ASSFGTGTGNTEAF
J gene: TRBJ1-1
clone size: .
V gene: TRBV5-6

CDR3 protein: ASSLSSGGYNEQF
J gene: TRBJ2-1
clone size: .
V gene: TRBV5-1

CDR3 protein: ASKFPHYYEQY
J gene: TRBJ2-7
clone size: .
V gene: TRBV11-2

CDR3 protein: ASSLGVLSGQGNGYT
J gene: TRBJ1-2
clone size: .
V gene: TRBV7-2

CDR3 protein: ASSEGTENNSPLH
J gene: TRBJ1-6
clone size: .
V gene: TRBV6-1

CDR3 protein: ASSLLTGGKAGELF
J gene: TRBJ2-2
clone size: .
V gene: TRBV11-2

CDR3 protein: ASVWGGSSSYEQY
J gene: TRBJ2-7
clone size: .
V gene: TRBV6-1

CDR3 protein: AWSVAAGGPYEQY
J gene: TRBJ2-7
clone size: .
V gene: TRBV30

CDR3 protein: ASSQERTGGNYGYT
J gene: TRBJ1-2
clone size: .
V gene: TRBV4-1

CDR3 protein: ASSEGRNTIY
J gene: TRBJ1-3
clone size: .
V gene: TRBV6-1

CDR3 protein: ASSQTGGDYGYT
J gene: TRBJ1-2
clone size: .
V gene: TRBV4-1

CDR3 protein: ASSGGQGNTEAF
J gene: TRBJ1-1
clone size: .
V gene: TRBV5-1

CDR3 protein: GQNTEAF
J gene: TRBJ1-1
clone size: few
V gene: TRBV6-1

CDR3 protein: ASSQDLRTEAF
J gene: TRBJ1-1
clone size: .
V gene: TRBV4-3

CDR3 protein: ATSGRTAMNTEAF
J gene: TRBJ1-1
clone size: .
V gene: TRBV15

CDR3 protein: ASSESRVEDTIY
J gene: TRBJ1-3
clone size: .
V gene: TRBV6-1

CDR3 protein: ASSLIGTRGDTEAF
J gene: TRBJ1-1
clone size: few
V gene: TRBV13

CDR3 protein: ASTRGSANTGELF
J gene: TRBJ2-2
clone size: few
V gene: TRBV5-1

CDR3 protein: ASSPGLRGQETQY
J gene: TRBJ2-5
clone size: .
V gene: TRBV5-1

CDR3 protein: ASSVGTGNSYEQY
J gene: TRBJ2-7
clone size: .
V gene: TRBV9

CDR3 protein: ASSPARRAFATGELF
J gene: TRBJ2-2
clone size: .
V gene: TRBV5-4

CDR3 protein: ASSQLPGLAAQETQY
J gene: TRBJ2-5
clone size: .
V gene: TRBV14